Shown below are 23 T cell receptor beta chains from a single sample sequenced in a study of blood T cells in healthy people across ages. It was with a sample-barcoded 5' primer and a J-beta primer mix that a second PCR of roughly 6 to 11 cycles was run. From the 5' RACE reads, TCRdb called clonotypes with MiXCR, one entry per CDR3 protein. The profile covers 1,800,000 or so distinct CDR3 sequences, with around 42% appearing a single time and roughly 23% taken by the ten largest. The sample was blood. These receptors were collected from a human donor in good health.

The chain recombines TRBV4-3 with TRBJ2-1; a possible D gene is TRBD2 (5 bases). The CDR3 is 16 residues long. CDR1 is LGHNA, CDR2 YSLEER, per germline. V lost 1 base, J lost 13 bases, and 23 bases lay in between. The CDR3 sequence is CASSQGIEGVWETQFF. CDR3 in DNA: TGCGCCAGCAGCCAAGGGATAGAGGGTGTATGGGAGACCCAGTTCTTC.

The V and J genes are TRBV5-6 and TRBJ2-5; possibly TRBD1 for D (6 bases). The length of the CDR3 is 12 residues. Per the germline V gene, CDR1 is SGHDT and CDR2 is YYEEEE. Trimming left V 4 bases short and J 9 bases short, with 13 bases between. The CDR3 here is CASSNNQGPQYF. CDR3 DNA: TGTGCCAGCAGCAACAATCAGGGGCCCCAGTACTTC.

The chain has TRBV4-3 and TRBJ1-4, with TRBD1 identical over 7 bases. The CDR3 totals 16 residues. Germline loops: CDR1 LGHNA, CDR2 YSLEER. The junction had 8 bases not matched to a gene; V was cut back by 0 bases and J by 7 bases. Here the CDR3 reads CASSQDARGRGEKLFF. CDR3 bases: TGCGCCAGCAGCCAAGATGCGAGGGGGCGAGGTGAAAAACTGTTTTTT.

V usage is TRBV15 and J usage is TRBJ1-1; D is perhaps TRBD1 (5 bases). Germline CDR1 is LNHNV and CDR2 is YYDKDF (reference sequence). The CDR3 runs 14 residues. Trimming took 4 bases from V and 2 from J, leaving 11 bases between them. CDR3 coding DNA: TGTGCCACCAGCATTTTGCGGGGCAACACTGAAGCTTTCTTT. Protein product: CATSILRGNTEAFF.

The table lists this clonotype with a few counts. The chain combines TRBV2 with TRBJ1-1, with D possibly matching TRBD1 (5 bases). This CDR3 spans 14 amino acids. Trimming cost V 1 base and J 1 base, with 7 bases left between them. Germline V gives CDR1 SNHLY, CDR2 FYNNEI. The DNA of the CDR3 is TGTGCCAGCAGTGAAGAGGGGTGGAACACTGAAGCTTTCTTT. Translating gives CASSEEGWNTEAFF. Full variable domain (outside the CDR3, taken from reference TRBV2 and TRBJ1-1): EPEVTQTPSHQVTQMGQEVILRCVPISNHLYFYWYRQILGQKVEFLVSFYNNEISEKSEIFDDQFSVERPDGSNFTLKIRSTKLEDSAMYFCASSEEGWNTEAFFGQGTRLTVV.

This sequence joins TRBV20-1 and TRBJ2-1; 8 nucleotides match TRBD1. The CDR3 loop spans 15 amino acids. The trim removed 6 bases at V and 5 bases at J, leaving 12 bases unmatched. The germline V gene has CDR1 DFQATT and CDR2 SNEGSKA (reference sequence). The CDR3, as DNA: TGCAGTGCGAGGCGGTCAGGGGGCCCCGACAATGAGCAGTTCTTC. Its protein is CSARRSGGPDNEQFF.

The rearrangement links TRBV12-3 or TRBV12-4 to TRBJ2-6; D ambiguous. CDR3 length equals 16 residues. V lost 4 bases to trimming and J lost 1 base, with 11 bases between them. CDR3 DNA: TGTGCCAGCAGTTCCCGGAGAAGATCTGGGGCCAACGTCCTGACTTTC. Protein: CASSSRRRSGANVLTF.

This clonotype turned up a few times. The V call is TRBV11-1, the J call TRBJ1-1; no clear D. The CDR3 covers 16 residues. The germline V gene has CDR1 SGHAT and CDR2 FQDESV (reference sequence). V gave up 2 bases and J gave up 4 bases, with 17 bases separating them. CDR3 DNA: TGTGCCAGCAGCTTAAGGGCGGCGGGAATTTTCACTGAAGCTTTCTTT. Its translation: CASSLRAAGIFTEAFF.

The chain uses TRBV4-3 and TRBJ1-3; D is unclear. Deletions cut 4 bases from V and 4 bases from J, with 20 bases between. CDR1 is LGHNA, CDR2 YSLEER, per germline. This CDR3 is 17 amino acids long. CDR3 sequence reads: CASSPQPVQFEGNTIYF. The CDR3 DNA sequence: TGCGCCAGCAGCCCGCAACCCGTGCAGTTTGAAGGAAACACCATATATTTT.

This chain joins TRBV27 and TRBJ2-3; tentatively, D is TRBD1 (6 bases). The CDR3 is 14 residues long. V lost 3 bases to trimming and J lost 4 bases, with 11 bases between them. Per the germline V gene, CDR1 is MNHEY and CDR2 is SMNVEV (reference sequence). CDR3 residues: CASSLLQGPDTQYF. CDR3 DNA: TGTGCCAGCAGTTTGTTGCAGGGGCCAGATACGCAGTATTTT.

This clonotype turned up a few times. The genes are TRBV28 and TRBJ1-5, with TRBD1 as a possible D gene (6 bases). V was cut by 6 bases and J by 0 bases, with 12 bases left in between. The CDR3 runs to 15 residues. Per the germline V gene, CDR1 is MDHEN and CDR2 is SYDVKM. The CDR3 is CASSSLGGSNQPQHF. The CDR3 region has the DNA TGTGCCAGCAGCTCACTAGGGGGTAGCAATCAGCCCCAGCATTTT.

This chain links TRBV20-1 with TRBJ1-1; D is ambiguous. The CDR3 spans 14 residues. V was clipped by 5 bases and J by 2 bases, with 15 bases between them. Germline loops: CDR1 DFQATT, CDR2 SNEGSKA (reference sequence). CDR3 region: CSAHQSIYNTEAFF. CDR3 in DNA: TGCAGTGCTCACCAAAGTATCTATAACACTGAAGCTTTCTTT.

The chain couples TRBV18 to TRBJ1-2; tentatively, D is TRBD1 (5 bases). The CDR3 length is 16 residues. Per the germline V gene, CDR1 is KGHSH and CDR2 is LQKENI. Trimming took 0 bases from V and 3 from J, leaving 14 bases between them. The CDR3 DNA reads TGTGCCAGCTCACCACCCGTTAGCAGGGACGACTATGGCTACACCTTC. It encodes CASSPPVSRDDYGYTF. Full variable domain (remainder filled in from reference TRBV18 and TRBJ1-2): NAGVMQNPRHLVRRRGQEARLRCSPMKGHSHVYWYRQLPEEGLKFMVYLQKENIIDESGMPKERFSAEFPKEGPSILRIQQVVRGDSAAYFCASSPPVSRDDYGYTFGSGTRLTVV.

Only a few counts were recorded for this clonotype. The CDR3 DNA sequence: TGCAGTGCCCCGATACAGGATTTGGAGACCCAGTACTTC. Residues: CSAPIQDLETQYF. The chain joins TRBV20-1 to TRBJ2-5; tentatively, D is TRBD1 (5 bases). The V end lost 6 bases, the J end lost 5 bases, and 16 bases lay between the germline ends. CDR1 is DFQATT and CDR2 is SNEGSKA in the germline V gene (reference sequence). This CDR3 is 13 amino acids long.

The rearrangement uses TRBV6-1 and TRBJ1-1; 7 nucleotides line up with TRBD1. This CDR3 region has 15 residues. Germline values: CDR1 MNHNS, CDR2 SASEGT. Trimming cost V 0 bases and J 1 base; bases outside gene matches: 2. The chain's CDR3 is CASSEAWTGNTEAFF. The CDR3 DNA sequence: TGTGCCAGCAGTGAAGCGTGGACAGGGAACACTGAAGCTTTCTTT.

V is TRBV12-3 or TRBV12-4 and J is TRBJ1-2, with D perhaps matching TRBD1 (6 bases). With 0 bases removed from V and 4 bases from J, the gap between germline ends came to 15 bases. This CDR3 spans 16 amino acids. CDR3: CASSLALGGDTYGYTF. The CDR3 bases are TGTGCCAGCAGTTTAGCGTTGGGGGGCGACACCTATGGCTACACCTTC.

The genes are TRBV7-8 and TRBJ1-2; no definite D call. Trimming removed 4 bases from V and 8 bases from J, with 20 bases in between. The CDR3 has 15 residues. Per germline, CDR1 SGHVS and CDR2 FQNEAQ. The CDR3 bases are TGTGCCAGCAGCTCCATATCCGCGACCAACGTAGGCTACACCTTC. It yields the protein CASSSISATNVGYTF.

The chain recombines TRBV20-1 with TRBJ2-5; D might be TRBD1 (5 bases). The J call could be wrong; TRBJ2-7 is a better fit for the DNA end. The germline V gene has CDR1 DFQATT and CDR2 SNEGSKA (reference sequence). CDR3 length: 12 residues. CDR3 sequence reads: CSFPGPSYEQYF. The CDR3 region has the DNA TGCAGTTTTCCAGGGCCCTCCTACGAGCAGTACTTC.

The V call is TRBV4-3, the J call TRBJ1-4, with D possibly being TRBD1 (6 bases). V gave up 5 bases and J gave up 7 bases, with 20 bases separating them. Germline CDR1 is LGHNA and CDR2 is YSLEER. This CDR3 has 16 amino acids. The CDR3 bases are TGCGCCAGCAGCTCGGGGGCCGGGGGAGGGAGTGAAAAACTGTTTTTT. It encodes CASSSGAGGGSEKLFF.

The chain recombines TRBV7-8 with TRBJ2-3; 8 bases match TRBD1. Germline-derived CDR1 and CDR2 are SGHVS and FQNEAQ. V trimming: 3 bases; J trimming: 4 bases; junction bases outside the gene matches: 6. This CDR3 region has 15 residues. CDR3 bases: TGTGCCAGCAGCTTTCCCCAGGGGGCGGCAGATACGCAGTATTTT. Amino acid sequence: CASSFPQGAADTQYF.

The table lists this clonotype with a few counts. The J gene is TRBJ2-3, the V gene TRBV11-2; D not certain. The CDR3 is 14 residues long. Trimming took 1 base from V and 6 from J, leaving 11 bases between them. CDR1 is SGHAT, CDR2 FQNNGV, per germline. CDR3 protein: CASSLGRLVDTQYF. In DNA, the CDR3 is TGTGCCAGCAGCTTAGGTCGTCTGGTGGATACGCAGTATTTT.

This clonotype showed up just a few times. The chain is built from TRBV24-1 and TRBJ1-2, with D possibly TRBD1 on 5 matching bases. Germline CDR1 KGHDR, CDR2 SFDVKD. This CDR3 has 13 amino acids. The germline V and J ends were trimmed by 5 bases and 0 bases, with 6 bases remaining between them. The CDR3 loop is CATSAGANYGYTF. CDR3 DNA: TGTGCCACCAGTGCGGGGGCTAACTATGGCTACACCTTC.

This clonotype has just a few counts. The junction shows a germline mismatch at one end, possibly a read error. The CDR3 DNA follows: TGCGCCAGCAGCTTGAATGCGGGGGACCCCCAAGAGACCCGGTACTTC. It yields the protein CASSLNAGDPQETRYF. The chain recombines TRBV5-1 with TRBJ2-5; the match to TRBD2 covers 7 bases. Germline CDR1 and CDR2: SGHRS and YFSETQ. The CDR3 sequence is 16 residues long. The full variable domain, in which reference TRBV5-1 and TRBJ2-5 provide the parts outside the CDR3, is KAGVTQTPRYLIKTRGQQVTLSCSPISGHRSVSWYQQTPGQGLQFLFEYFSETQRNKGNFPGRFSGRQFSNSRSEMNVSTLELGDSALYLCASSLNAGDPQETRYFGPGTRLLVL.